One T cell receptor (beta chain) is described in this entry. Antigen unknown. This entry is derived from a study of T cell repertoires and HLA-DP antigens. Study as a whole: Donors were two male and one female, aged 18-to-29 to 60-to-69. DNA input averaged approximately 230 ng in sorted CD137+CD4+ and about 1,200 ng in pre-culture CD4+.

CDR1 and CDR2 (germline): GTSNPN, SVGIG (reference sequence). V shed 0 bases and J shed 6 bases, with 15 bases lying between them. The length of the CDR3 is 15 residues. Repertoires were generated with immunoSEQ multiplex PCR, while TCRdb's copy carries only in-frame clones and drops some. The top ten clones hold 1.5% to 2% of a sample with over 60,000 clones, roughly 78% of them seen once. This receptor was taken from a man between 60 and 75 years old in good health and CMV-seronegative. The chain recombines TRBV30 with TRBJ1-5; perhaps TRBD1 as D (5 bases). The sequencing input was CD4+ T cells from PBMCs. The chain's CDR3 is CAWSVGSSGGQPQHF. The CDR3 DNA is TGTGCCTGGAGTGTTGGCTCTTCTGGGGGTCAGCCCCAGCATTTT. Filled out from reference TRBV30 and TRBJ1-5, the complete variable domain reads SQTIHQWPATLVQPVGSPLSLECTVEGTSNPNLYWYRQAAGRGLQLLFYSVGIGQISSEVPQNLSASRPQDRQFILSSKKLLLSDSGFYLCAWSVGSSGGQPQHFGDGTRLSIL.